This TCR beta chain was sequenced during a study of Ad26.COV2.S vaccination and SARS-CoV-2 variants. To note about this clone: Other DNA sequences in the same sample also yield this CDR3.

V lost 4 bases to trimming and J lost 5 bases, with 6 bases between them. The CDR3 runs to 11 residues. Germline CDR1 SGHRS, CDR2 YFSETQ. TCRdb's table, derived via immunoSEQ multiplex PCR, lists solely in-frame clones and lacks some. There are 440,000 or so clones in the sample; approximately 90% occur only once, and around 1.8% lies in the top ten. Indicated treatment: 15 to 20 received Ad26.COV2.S at low or high dose, single or two shots; several received placebo; per-sample allocation not given. Collection of the samples took place on day 63 after the first injection of vaccine or placebo. This clonotype was obtained from a person aged 18-60 years who received the Ad26.COV2.S COVID-19 vaccine or a placebo. The sequenced sample was peripheral blood, obtained in a trial of Ad26.COV2.S vaccine versus placebo. The chain links TRBV5-1 to TRBJ2-5; unclear D gene. The CDR3 DNA sequence: TGCGCCAGCAGCCTTCGGGAGACCCAGTACTTC. This sequence encodes CASSLRETQYF.